This T cell receptor beta chain was found in a study of early T cells in non-severe SARS-CoV-2 infection. Study summary: The sequenced material was bulk RNA from unsorted whole blood, and its chains were unpaired. General study results and limits: Anti-spike CD8 responses were favored in VDJdb matching, and private and CD4 specificities were missed.

The CDR3 covers 12 residues. V lost 5 bases and J lost 15, with 18 bases in between. Germline CDR1 and CDR2: SGHRS and YFSETQ. Individual cDNA molecules each received unique molecular identifiers attached to them. MiXCR, applied by TCRdb to the 5' RACE reads, yields one record per CDR3 protein. The sample has approximately 80,000 distinct CDR3 sequences, over 9.5% seen once; the top ten hold around 3.6%. In its sample, this clonotype was seen many times. Antigen specificity is unknown. The genes are TRBV5-1 and TRBJ2-1, with a tentative D call TRBD2 (6 bases). The source is an adult who was a healthcare worker with PCR-confirmed SARS-CoV-2 infection or an uninfected control (not recorded which). The material sequenced was whole blood. CDR3 sequence (DNA): TGCGCCAGCAGTTATGGGGACTTAGGATGGTTCTTC. Translating gives CASSYGDLGWFF.